This T cell receptor beta chain is from a study of early T cells in non-severe SARS-CoV-2 infection. Study context: Investigators sequenced bulk RNA drawn from unsorted whole blood, and chains remained unpaired.

Study findings and constraints: VDJdb matching favored anti-spike CD8 responses, missing private and CD4 specificities.

Concerning this clonotype itself: Its antigen is unknown. It may be a read error: a sequence one base away is much more abundant.

Trimming at V came to 8 bases and at J to 8 bases, leaving 16 bases not matched to a gene. The length of the CDR3 is 15 residues. The germline CDR1 and CDR2 sequences are SGDLS and YYNGEE. Individual cDNA molecules received unique molecular identifiers. A single record per CDR3 protein comes from TCRdb applying MiXCR to the 5' RACE reads. The data hold tens of thousands of distinct CDR3 sequences, with 12% observed a single time. The source is an adult who was a healthcare worker with PCR-confirmed SARS-CoV-2 infection or an uninfected control (not recorded which). The sample taken for sequencing was whole blood. V gene TRBV9 combines with J gene TRBJ2-1; 7 bases line up with TRBD2. The CDR3 here is CARSPIAGVPDEQFF. CDR3 sequence (DNA): TGTGCCAGAAGCCCCATTGCGGGGGTCCCCGATGAGCAGTTCTTC.